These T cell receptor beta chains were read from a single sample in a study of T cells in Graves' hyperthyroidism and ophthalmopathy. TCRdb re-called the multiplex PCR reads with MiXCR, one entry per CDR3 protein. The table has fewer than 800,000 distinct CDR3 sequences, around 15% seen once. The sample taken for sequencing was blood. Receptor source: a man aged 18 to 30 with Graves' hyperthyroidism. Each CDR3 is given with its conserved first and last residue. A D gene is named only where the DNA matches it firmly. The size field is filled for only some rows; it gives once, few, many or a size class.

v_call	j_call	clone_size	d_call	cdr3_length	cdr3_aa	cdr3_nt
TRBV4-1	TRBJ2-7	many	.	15	CASSQVGWASYEQYF	TGCGCCAGCAGCCAAGTAGGATGGGCCTCCTACGAGCAGTACTTC
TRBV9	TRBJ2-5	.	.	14	CASSARVIQETQYF	TGTGCCAGCAGCGCACGAGTTATCCAAGAGACCCAGTACTTC
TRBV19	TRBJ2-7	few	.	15	CASSTTGRGIYEQYF	TGTGCCAGTAGTACCACCGGTAGGGGCATCTACGAGCAGTACTTC
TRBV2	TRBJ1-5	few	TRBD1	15	CASSEGQAENQPQHF	TGTGCCAGCAGCGAAGGACAGGCGGAAAATCAGCCCCAGCATTTT
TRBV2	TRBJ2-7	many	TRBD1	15	CASSEWGQGANEQYF	TGTGCCAGCAGTGAATGGGGACAGGGGGCAAACGAGCAGTACTTC
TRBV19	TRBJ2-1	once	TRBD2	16	CASSSERGAGYNEQFF	TGTGCCAGTAGTAGTGAGCGGGGGGCTGGGTACAATGAGCAGTTCTTC
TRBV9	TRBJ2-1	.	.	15	CASSVEWLAPHEQFF	TGTGCCAGCAGCGTAGAATGGCTAGCGCCGCATGAGCAGTTCTTC
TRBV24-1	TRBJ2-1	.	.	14	CATSDPVGGREQFF	TGTGCCACCAGTGATCCTGTAGGGGGTCGTGAGCAGTTCTTC
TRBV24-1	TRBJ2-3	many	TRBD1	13	CATRDRGTDTQYF	TGTGCCACCAGGGACAGGGGGACAGATACGCAGTATTTT
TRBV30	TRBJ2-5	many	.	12	CAWGSDQETQYF	TGTGCCTGGGGGTCGGACCAAGAGACCCAGTACTTC
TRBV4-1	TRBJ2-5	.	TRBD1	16	CASSQRDRGPQETQYF	TGCGCCAGCAGCCAGAGGGACAGGGGTCCCCAAGAGACCCAGTACTTC
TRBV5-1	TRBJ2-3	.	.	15	CASSSGVTSTDTQYF	TGCGCCAGCAGCTCAGGGGTGACTAGCACAGATACGCAGTATTTT
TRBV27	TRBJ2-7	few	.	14	CASSFDGGSDEQYF	TGTGCCAGCAGTTTTGATGGGGGCTCGGACGAGCAGTACTTC
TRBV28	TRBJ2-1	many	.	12	CASSSESYEQFF	TGTGCCAGCAGTTCAGAATCTTATGAGCAGTTCTTC
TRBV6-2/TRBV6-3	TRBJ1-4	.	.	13	CASSYPGREKLFF	TGTGCCAGCAGTTACCCAGGGCGGGAAAAACTGTTTTTT
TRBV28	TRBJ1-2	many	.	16	CASSPTGGSLGYGYTF	TGTGCCAGCAGTCCCACGGGAGGGTCCCTGGGCTATGGCTACACCTTC
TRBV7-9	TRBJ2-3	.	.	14	CASSSTGQTDTQYF	TGTGCCAGCAGCTCGACCGGACAGACAGATACGCAGTATTTT
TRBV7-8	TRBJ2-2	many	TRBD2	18	CASSLYGLAGESPGELFF	TGTGCCAGCAGCTTATACGGACTAGCGGGGGAAAGCCCCGGGGAGCTGTTTTTT
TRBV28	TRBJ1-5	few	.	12	CANGWSNQPQHF	TGTGCCAACGGATGGAGCAATCAGCCCCAGCATTTT
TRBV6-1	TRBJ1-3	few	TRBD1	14	CASSETGLGNTIYF	TGTGCCAGCAGTGAGACAGGGCTTGGAAACACCATATATTTT
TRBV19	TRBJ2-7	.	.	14	CASSMRLTSYEQYF	TGTGCCAGTAGTATGAGACTCACCTCCTACGAGCAGTACTTC
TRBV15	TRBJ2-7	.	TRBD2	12	CATSRQAGEQYF	TGTGCCACCAGCAGACAAGCGGGAGAGCAGTACTTC
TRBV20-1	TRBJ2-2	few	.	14	CSAREPGVGGELFF	TGCAGTGCTAGAGAACCAGGGGTGGGCGGGGAGCTGTTTTTT
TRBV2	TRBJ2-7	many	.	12	CASSDPRSPQYF	TGTGCCAGCAGTGATCCCCGGTCCCCGCAGTACTTC
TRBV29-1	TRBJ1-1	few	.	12	CSVVFVNTEAFF	TGCAGCGTTGTGTTTGTGAACACTGAAGCTTTCTTT
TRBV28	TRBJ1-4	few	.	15	CASSLSAEINEKLFF	TGTGCCAGCAGTTTATCCGCAGAGATTAATGAAAAACTGTTTTTT
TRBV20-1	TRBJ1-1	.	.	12	CSPLDTNTEAFF	TGCAGTCCTCTTGACACGAACACTGAAGCTTTCTTT
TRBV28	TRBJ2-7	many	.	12	CASSLGTYEQYF	TGTGCCAGCAGCTTAGGGACTTACGAGCAGTACTTC
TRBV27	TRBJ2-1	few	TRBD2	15	CASSLFSSGNNEQFF	TGTGCCAGCAGTTTATTCTCTAGCGGGAACAATGAGCAGTTCTTC
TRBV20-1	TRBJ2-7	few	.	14	CSARASGHSYEQYF	TGCAGTGCTAGGGCAAGCGGGCACTCCTACGAGCAGTACTTC
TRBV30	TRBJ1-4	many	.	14	CAWSARTDNEKLFF	TGTGCCTGGAGTGCGAGGACAGATAATGAAAAACTGTTTTTT
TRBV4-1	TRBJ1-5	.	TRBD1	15	CASSQDSGQGQPQHF	TGCGCCAGCAGCCAAGATTCAGGACAGGGACAGCCCCAGCATTTT
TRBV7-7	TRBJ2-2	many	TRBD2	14	CASSRLAGPGELFF	TGTGCCAGCAGTCGACTAGCGGGTCCCGGGGAGCTGTTTTTT
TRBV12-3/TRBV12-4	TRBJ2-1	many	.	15	CASSFRLGADNEQFF	TGTGCCAGCAGTTTCCGGCTAGGAGCGGACAATGAGCAGTTCTTC
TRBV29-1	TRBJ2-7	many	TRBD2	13	CSVGEGGWNEQYF	TGCAGCGTTGGGGAGGGAGGGTGGAACGAGCAGTACTTC
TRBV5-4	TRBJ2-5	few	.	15	CASSRGSGTQETQYF	TGTGCCAGCAGTCGAGGGTCGGGGACACAAGAGACCCAGTACTTC
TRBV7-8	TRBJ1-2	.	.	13	CASSERGEGGYTF	TGTGCCAGCAGCGAGAGAGGGGAAGGTGGCTACACCTTC
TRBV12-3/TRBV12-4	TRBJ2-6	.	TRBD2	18	CASSLGASGIGGANVLTF	TGTGCCAGCAGTTTAGGGGCTAGCGGGATAGGTGGGGCCAACGTCCTGACTTTC
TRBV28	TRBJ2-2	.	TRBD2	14	CASSLLAGVGELFF	TGTGCCAGCAGTTTGCTAGCGGGAGTCGGGGAGCTGTTTTTT
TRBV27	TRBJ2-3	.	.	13	CASSTPGADTQYF	TGTGCCAGCAGCACCCCAGGGGCAGATACGCAGTATTTT
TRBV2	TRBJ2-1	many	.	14	CASSDSFSYNEQFF	TGTGCCAGCAGTGACAGCTTCTCCTACAATGAGCAGTTCTTC
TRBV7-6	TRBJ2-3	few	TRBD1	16	CASSLGPDRITDTQYF	TGTGCCAGCAGCTTAGGGCCGGACAGGATCACAGATACGCAGTATTTT
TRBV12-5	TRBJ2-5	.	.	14	CASGLGEVQETQYF	TGTGCTAGTGGTTTGGGGGAGGTCCAAGAGACCCAGTACTTC
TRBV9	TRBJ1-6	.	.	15	CAGSPAAGDNSPLHF	TGTGCCGGCAGCCCCGCCGCGGGAGATAATTCACCCCTCCACTTT
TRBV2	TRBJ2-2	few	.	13	CASSDFQSGELFF	TGTGCCAGCAGTGACTTCCAGTCCGGGGAGCTGTTTTTT
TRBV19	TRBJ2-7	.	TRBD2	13	CASGRRGTYEQYF	TGTGCCAGTGGGAGGCGGGGGACTTACGAGCAGTACTTC
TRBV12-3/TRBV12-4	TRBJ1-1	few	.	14	CASSLQGSFTEAFF	TGTGCCAGCAGCCTTCAGGGGAGTTTTACTGAAGCTTTCTTT
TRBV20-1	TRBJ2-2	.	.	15	CSAQRAGSSGGELFF	TGCAGTGCTCAAAGAGCCGGGAGTAGCGGCGGGGAGCTGTTTTTT
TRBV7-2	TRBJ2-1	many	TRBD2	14	CATKTSDSYNEQFF	TGTGCCACTAAAACTAGCGACTCCTACAATGAGCAGTTCTTC
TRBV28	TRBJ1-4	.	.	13	CASSQYLNEKLFF	TGTGCCAGCAGTCAATACTTAAATGAAAAACTGTTTTTT